This paragraph reports one TCR beta chain. The CDR3 sequence is 14 residues long. Germline V gives CDR1 SGHTA, CDR2 FQGNSA. V was cut by 5 bases and J by 6 bases, with 14 bases left in between. The sample originates from a study of blood T cell repertoires in COVID-19. As for the study in general: The cDNA or gDNA used as material had been derived from T cells, B-cell-depleted T cells, or PBMCs.

The table came from immunoSEQ multiplex PCR; TCRdb's copy has only in-frame clones and leaves some out. The table lists about 150,000 clones, 83% of them singletons. This chain connects TRBV7-2 to TRBJ2-1, with unresolved D. The sequence came from a woman aged 55-69 years with COVID-19, enrolled during active disease. Sequencing used peripheral blood. CDR3: CASSLQITGNEQFF. For the CDR3, the DNA is TGTGCCAGCAGCCTACAAATTACGGGCAATGAGCAGTTCTTC.